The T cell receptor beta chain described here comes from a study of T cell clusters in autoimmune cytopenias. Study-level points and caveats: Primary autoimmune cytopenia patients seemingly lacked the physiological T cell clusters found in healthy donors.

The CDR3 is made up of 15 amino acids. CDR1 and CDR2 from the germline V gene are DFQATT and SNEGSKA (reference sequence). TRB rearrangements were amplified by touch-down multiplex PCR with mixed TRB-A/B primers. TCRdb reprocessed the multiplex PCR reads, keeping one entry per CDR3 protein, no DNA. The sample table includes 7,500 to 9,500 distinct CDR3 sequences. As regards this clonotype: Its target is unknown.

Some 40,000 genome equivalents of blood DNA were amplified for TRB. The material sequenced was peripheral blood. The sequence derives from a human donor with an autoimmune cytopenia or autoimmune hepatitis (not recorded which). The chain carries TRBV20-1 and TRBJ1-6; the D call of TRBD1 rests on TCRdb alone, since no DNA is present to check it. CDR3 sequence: CSAKEWDRRDSPLHF.